These 8 T cell receptor beta chains were all obtained from the same sample, sequenced in a study of control samples from healthy donors and cancer patients. TCRdb's table, derived via immunoSEQ multiplex PCR, lists solely in-frame clones and lacks some. The data contain about 98,000 clones, around 80% of them singletons. Input material: blood. Every receptor here comes from a man aged 55 to 70 in good health.

V gene TRBV7-3 combines with J gene TRBJ1-1; D gene unclear. CDR1 is SGHTA, CDR2 FQGTGA, per germline. The V and J ends lost 5 bases and 3 bases respectively, with 10 bases between them. The CDR3 runs 13 residues. The DNA of the CDR3 is TGTGCCAGCAGCCTGAGACGGGACACTGAAGCTTTCTTT. Its translation: CASSLRRDTEAFF. The entire variable domain, with the rest obtained from reference TRBV7-3 and TRBJ1-1, is as follows: GAGVSQTPSNKVTEKGKYVELRCDPISGHTALYWYRQSLGQGPEFLIYFQGTGAADDSGLPNDRFFAVRPEGSVSTLKIQRTERGDSAVYLCASSLRRDTEAFFGQGTRLTVV.

The chain carries TRBV30 and TRBJ1-5; D may be TRBD1 (5 bases). Germline V gene sequence: CDR1 GTSNPN, CDR2 SVGIG (reference sequence). Between the trimmed V and J ends, which lost 5 bases and 0 bases, there was a span of 8 bases. The CDR3 has 13 amino acids. The CDR3 nucleotides are TGTGCCTGGCAAACAGGTAGCAATCAGCCCCAGCATTTT. The encoded protein is CAWQTGSNQPQHF.

The V gene is TRBV27, the J gene TRBJ1-4; the D gene is possibly TRBD1 (6 bases). This CDR3 region has 15 residues. Trimming cost V 8 bases and J 0 bases, with 13 bases left between them. From germline, CDR1 is MNHEY and CDR2 SMNVEV (reference sequence). CDR3 sequence: CASGGADATNEKLFF. CDR3 nucleotides: TGTGCCAGCGGGGGGGCTGATGCAACTAATGAAAAACTGTTTTTT. Full variable domain (rest looked up from reference TRBV27 and TRBJ1-4): EAQVTQNPRYLITVTGKKLTVTCSQNMNHEYMSWYRQDPGLGLRQIYYSMNVEVTDKGDVPEGYKVSRKEKRNFPLILESPSPNQTSLYFCASGGADATNEKLFFGSGTQLSVL.

As DNA, the CDR3 is TGTGCCATCAGTGAGTCTACGGTCAATGAGCAGTTCTTC. Protein sequence: CAISESTVNEQFF. The chain links TRBV10-3 to TRBJ2-1, with D uncertain. CDR1 ENHRY and CDR2 SYGVKD come from the germline V gene. Trimming removed 0 bases at V and 6 bases at J, with 6 bases between. CDR3 length: 13 residues.

The chain has TRBV18 and TRBJ1-6; D possibly corresponds to TRBD1 (5 bases). CDR1 and CDR2 from the germline V gene are KGHSH and LQKENI. V lost 6 bases to trimming and J lost 7 bases, with 16 bases between them. The CDR3 extends over 15 amino acids. The CDR3 bases are TGTGCCAGCTCCTTAAGTACGACAGCCAATTCACCCCTCCACTTT. Protein product: CASSLSTTANSPLHF.

The chain links TRBV5-4 to TRBJ2-7, with TRBD2 matching over 11 bases. Looked up from germline, CDR1 is SGHNT and CDR2 is YYREEE (reference sequence). J was trimmed by 4 bases and V by 4 bases; bases with no gene match: 7. CDR3 length: 15 residues. The CDR3 DNA reads TGTGCCAGCAGCGGACCGGGACTAGCGGTTTACGAGCAGTACTTC. Translating gives CASSGPGLAVYEQYF.

The rearrangement joins TRBV28 to TRBJ2-7, with 7 positions matching TRBD1. After removal of 5 bases from V and 7 bases from J, the junction contained 8 bases not matched to a gene. Germline V lookup: CDR1 MDHEN, CDR2 SYDVKM. The CDR3 sequence is 13 residues long. CDR3 nucleotide sequence: TGTGCCAGCAGTCGTACAGGCAGGGGGGAGCAGTACTTC. It is translated as CASSRTGRGEQYF.

The genes are TRBV19 and TRBJ2-1; D possibly uses TRBD1 or TRBD2 (6 bases each). V was trimmed by 8 bases and J by 5 bases, leaving 16 bases between them. Germline V gene sequence: CDR1 LNHDA, CDR2 SQIVND (reference sequence). The CDR3 runs 14 residues. This CDR3 reads CASRRGPLNNEQFF. The CDR3 DNA is TGTGCCAGTCGCCGGGGGCCCCTTAACAATGAGCAGTTCTTC.